These 6 T cell receptor beta chains were sequenced from one sample in a study of CD8+ T cells in alopecia areata. Following RNA extraction, reverse transcription yielded cDNA that acted as the sequencing template. Sequencing was performed with immunoSEQ multiplex PCR; in TCRdb, only in-frame clones are kept and a portion is missing. The profile shows over 3,000 clones, 60% to 75% of them singletons. Material: skin. Receptors were obtained from a human donor in good health.

This clone was counted a few times. V usage is TRBV5-1 and J usage is TRBJ2-5; D may be TRBD1 (6 bases). Deletions cut 0 bases from V and 2 bases from J, with 11 bases between. CDR1 and CDR2 from the germline V gene are SGHRS and YFSETQ. This CDR3 is 15 amino acids long. CDR3 nucleotide sequence: TGCGCCAGCAGCTTGGGGGGGCTGGGACAAGAGACCCAGTACTTC. It translates to CASSLGGLGQETQYF.

CDR3 DNA: TGTGCCAGCAGCCCCCCGGGGGAAGAGACCCAGTACTTC. Translating gives CASSPPGEETQYF. This chain connects TRBV7-9 to TRBJ2-5; D may be TRBD2 (6 bases). V was clipped by 5 bases and J by 3 bases, with 10 bases between them. Germline values: CDR1 SEHNR, CDR2 FQNEAQ (reference sequence). The CDR3 is made up of 13 amino acids.

The chain employs TRBV2 and TRBJ1-1, with 7 positions matching TRBD1. V gave up 6 bases and J gave up 3 bases; unmatched junction bases: 10. There are 15 residues in the CDR3. The germline gives CDR1 SNHLY, CDR2 FYNNEI. As DNA, the CDR3 is TGTGCCAGCAGGGACGCCGGGACAGAGTACACTGAAGCTTTCTTT. It is translated as CASRDAGTEYTEAFF.

This chain links TRBV5-5 with TRBJ1-5; D unresolved. The CDR3 sequence is 13 residues long. V lost 4 bases to trimming and J lost 4 bases, with 9 bases between them. Germline assignment: CDR1 SGHKS and CDR2 YYEKEE (reference sequence). The CDR3 DNA is TGTGCCAGCAGCCAGGACTGGAATCAGCCCCAGCATTTT. This translates into CASSQDWNQPQHF.

This clone was seen a single time. The J gene is TRBJ2-7, the V gene TRBV19; perhaps TRBD1 as D (7 bases). V lost 5 bases to trimming and J lost 3 bases, with 11 bases between them. In germline, CDR1 is LNHDA, CDR2 SQIVND (reference sequence). The CDR3 length is 13 residues. The CDR3 nucleotides read TGTGCCAGTAGTGCGGGACAGAGCTACGAGCAGTACTTC. Residues: CASSAGQSYEQYF.

J is TRBJ2-7 and V is TRBV11-2; 10 bases match TRBD1. V dropped 4 bases and J dropped 6; count of bases not matched to a gene: 12. The germline V gene encodes CDR1 SGHAT and CDR2 FQNNGV. There are 16 residues in the CDR3. CDR3 nucleotides: TGTGCCAGCAGCTATCGGGGGACAGGGGAATTTCGCGAGCAGTACTTC. It specifies CASSYRGTGEFREQYF.